One and the same sample provided the 26 T cell receptor beta chains below, sequenced in a study of human T cells and chemical hapten exposure (dated by TCRdb to 2020 to 2022). The sample's time point label is to be understood as: patch test 1, 2 weeks after DPC sensitization. The treatment or condition label corresponds to: therapeutic diphenylcyclopropenone sensitization with weekly scalp DPC. The protocol used for the library was RACE. The reads were generated on a NextSeq 500. The public reads were quality trimmed at Q25 with fastp and then assembled into clones with MiXCR by TCRdb, keeping productive beta chains. Entries are consolidated by CDR3 protein sequence, retaining the most common genes and DNA. This sample is represented by around 150,000 distinct CDR3 sequences; approximately 15% of them were singletons. 1.5% to 2% of the sample rests with the top ten. Material: whole blood, obtained in connection with sensitization to the hapten diphenylcyclopropenone (DPC). The source is a woman aged 25-40 years with alopecia areata. Some clones in this sample may be carry-over from other donors' samples.

This clonotype was seen a handful of times. The rearrangement uses TRBV5-1 and TRBJ1-1, with 8 positions matching TRBD1. The CDR3 has 16 amino acids. The ends lost 4 bases at V and 0 bases at J; junction bases unmatched: 8. From germline, CDR1 is SGHRS and CDR2 YFSETQ. In DNA form, the CDR3 reads TGCGCCAGCAGCCAGAGGACAGGGACAATGAACACTGAAGCTTTCTTT. Its protein product is CASSQRTGTMNTEAFF.

This clonotype showed up just a few times. The chain combines TRBV28 with TRBJ1-2; D gene unclear. The CDR3 is 16 amino acids. The V end lost 4 bases, the J end lost 2 bases, and 17 bases lay between the germline ends. Germline values: CDR1 MDHEN, CDR2 SYDVKM. In DNA form, the CDR3 reads TGTGCCAGCAGTTCTCCTCGTGGAGGGAAGAACTATGGCTACACCTTC. This sequence encodes CASSSPRGGKNYGYTF.

Written as DNA, the CDR3 is TGTGCCAGCTCACCCGACAGGAACACAGATACGCAGTATTTT. Encoded protein: CASSPDRNTDTQYF. This rearrangement joins TRBV18 to TRBJ2-3, with a possible D match to TRBD1 (6 bases). Germline CDR1 KGHSH, CDR2 LQKENI. Deletions cut 3 bases from V and 2 bases from J, with 9 bases between. CDR3 length equals 14 residues.

This clonotype was seen a few times. The chain uses TRBV7-2 and TRBJ2-1; 7 positions match TRBD1. Germline trimming cut 8 bases from V and 6 bases from J; bases unmatched to any gene: 7. Germline V lookup: CDR1 SGHTA, CDR2 FQGNSA. The CDR3 consists of 13 residues. Written as DNA, the CDR3 is TGTGCCAGCTCGACAGGGATCGCCAATGAGCAGTTCTTC. It specifies CASSTGIANEQFF.

The table lists this clonotype with a few counts. The chain carries TRBV7-9 and TRBJ1-1, with a possible D match to TRBD1 (5 bases). This CDR3 region has 15 residues. The germline V and J ends were trimmed by 1 base and 6 bases, with 15 bases remaining between them. Per the germline V gene, CDR1 is SEHNR and CDR2 is FQNEAQ (reference sequence). This CDR3 is CASSLGGATVAEAFF. The CDR3 DNA reads TGTGCCAGCAGCTTAGGTGGGGCGACGGTCGCTGAAGCTTTCTTT. Complete variable domain (other parts from reference TRBV7-9 and TRBJ1-1): DTGVSQNPRHKITKRGQNVTFRCDPISEHNRLYWYRQTLGQGPEFLTYFQNEAQLEKSRLLSDRFSAERPKGSFSTLEIQRTEQGDSAMYLCASSLGGATVAEAFFGQGTRLTVV.

The chain recombines TRBV29-1 with TRBJ2-3; D is uncertain. In germline, CDR1 is SQVTM, CDR2 ANQGSEA. The CDR3 has 10 amino acids. Trimming took off 7 bases at V and 5 bases at J, with 7 bases between the two ends. This CDR3 is CSADEDTQYF. The CDR3 bases are TGCAGCGCTGACGAAGATACGCAGTATTTT.

This sequence joins TRBV30 and TRBJ1-1; D is unresolved. The V gene's germline CDR1 is GTSNPN and CDR2 SVGIG (reference sequence). Trimming pared 0 bases from V and 7 bases from J, leaving 9 bases between. This CDR3 has 12 amino acids. CDR3 sequence (DNA): TGTGCCTGGAGTGTACAGACGGTTGAAGCTTTCTTT. Translating it yields CAWSVQTVEAFF.

This clonotype was observed many times. V and J are TRBV20-1 and TRBJ2-7; 9 bases match TRBD1. With 3 bases clipped from V and 1 base from J, the junction kept 4 bases outside the gene matches. The CDR3 sequence is 14 residues long. CDR1 and CDR2 from the germline V gene are DFQATT and SNEGSKA (reference sequence). DNA for the CDR3: TGCAGTGCTAGGGCTGGGACAGGGTCCTACGAGCAGTACTTC. Its protein product is CSARAGTGSYEQYF.

This clonotype was observed many times. The chain carries TRBV29-1 and TRBJ2-1, with TRBD1 identical over 7 bases. CDR3 length: 12 amino acids. CDR1 and CDR2 (germline): SQVTM, ANQGSEA. The J segment lost 7 bases and the V segment lost 5 bases, leaving 5 bases of the junction unmatched. The CDR3 coding sequence is TGCAGCGTTACAGGGGTTGGGAATGAGCAGTTCTTC. It translates to CSVTGVGNEQFF.

The sample holds a few counts of this clonotype. V gene TRBV7-2 combines with J gene TRBJ1-4; no firm D call. This CDR3 has 14 residues. Trimming shortened V by 5 bases and J by 4 bases, and 11 bases separated the two germline ends. The germline V gene encodes CDR1 SGHTA and CDR2 FQGNSA. CDR3 sequence: CASSPGRSNEKLFF. CDR3 nucleotide sequence: TGTGCCAGCAGCCCCGGAAGGAGTAATGAAAAACTGTTTTTT.

This clonotype was counted between two and nine times. This chain links TRBV28 with TRBJ2-6; D is possibly TRBD2 (5 bases). This CDR3 is 17 amino acids long. Germline-derived CDR1 and CDR2 are MDHEN and SYDVKM. Trimming cost V 2 bases and J 0 bases, with 11 bases left between them. As DNA, the CDR3 is TGTGCCAGCAGTTTACAATCCAGCGGCTCTGGGGCCAACGTCCTGACTTTC. Translated, it gives CASSLQSSGSGANVLTF.

This clonotype was detected many times. The CDR3 bases are TGCGCCAGCAGCTTCGGTGAGGGGCTCCTCGGGAGTAACTATGGCTACACCTTC. It yields the protein CASSFGEGLLGSNYGYTF. V gene TRBV5-1 combines with J gene TRBJ1-2, with D possibly TRBD1 on 5 matching bases. Trimming cost V 2 bases and J 1 base, with 21 bases left between them. CDR1 SGHRS and CDR2 YFSETQ come from the germline V gene. The CDR3 covers 18 residues.

A few counts support this clonotype. This chain connects TRBV29-1 to TRBJ1-2; D is undetermined. Trimming took 0 bases from V and 8 from J, leaving 19 bases between them. CDR1 is SQVTM and CDR2 is ANQGSEA in the germline V gene. The CDR3 length is 15 residues. The CDR3 DNA reads as TGCAGCGTTGAAGATGAAAAGGGTATTAACGGCGGCTACACCTTC. Encoded protein: CSVEDEKGINGGYTF. Supplemented by reference TRBV29-1 and TRBJ1-2, the full variable domain reads SAVISQKPSRDICQRGTSLTIQCQVDSQVTMMFWYRQQPGQSLTLIATANQGSEATYESGFVIDKFPISRPNLTFSTLTVSNMSPEDSSIYLCSVEDEKGINGGYTFGSGTRLTVV.

The chain has TRBV30 and TRBJ2-7, with D maybe TRBD1 (6 bases). V was trimmed by 4 bases and J by 3 bases, leaving 13 bases between them. This CDR3 region has 13 residues. In germline, CDR1 is GTSNPN, CDR2 SVGIG (reference sequence). The CDR3 here is CAWTGQFGYEQYF. The CDR3 coding sequence is TGTGCCTGGACCGGACAGTTCGGCTACGAGCAGTACTTC.

This clonotype has more than one count but fewer than ten. V is TRBV6-2 or TRBV6-3 and J is TRBJ2-7, with D tentatively TRBD1 or TRBD2 (5 bases each). This CDR3 region has 20 residues. Germline loops: CDR1 MNHEY, CDR2 SVGEGT. The ends were cut back, 6 bases at V and 3 bases at J, with 33 bases in the middle. CDR3 sequence (DNA): TGTGCCAGCAGCAAGGGCGAGGAGAGGGACCGACGTCCAATCGTCTACGAGCAGTACTTC. It is translated as CASSKGEERDRRPIVYEQYF.

This rearrangement joins TRBV28 to TRBJ1-6, with 9 bases identical to TRBD1. The J segment lost 9 bases and the V segment lost 6 bases, leaving 6 bases of the junction unmatched. The CDR3 is 14 residues long. CDR1 MDHEN and CDR2 SYDVKM come from the germline V gene. The chain's CDR3 is CASSWGQGTSPLHF. DNA for the CDR3: TGTGCCAGCAGCTGGGGACAGGGAACTTCACCCCTCCACTTT.

The chain joins TRBV7-2 to TRBJ2-7, with D tentatively TRBD2 (5 bases). Germline V gene data show CDR1 as SGHTA and CDR2 as FQGNSA. The length of the CDR3 is 13 residues. Trimming took off 3 bases at V and 6 bases at J, with 12 bases between the two ends. CDR3 nucleotides: TGTGCCAGCAGCTTGGCCGGACTTCCCGAGCAGTACTTC. Protein product: CASSLAGLPEQYF.

Note on this clonotype: A much larger clone differs from this one at a single base, so this may be a read error. The chain recombines TRBV29-1 with TRBJ1-1; 7 bases agree with TRBD1. V lost 8 bases, J lost 1 base, and 7 bases stayed unmatched. Germline CDR1 and CDR2: SQVTM and ANQGSEA. The CDR3 totals 13 residues. The CDR3 loop is CSIYGTENTEAFF. CDR3 coding DNA: TGCAGCATCTACGGGACAGAGAACACTGAAGCTTTCTTT. Looking up the rest from reference TRBV29-1 and TRBJ1-1 gives the full variable domain: SAVISQKPSRDICQRGTSLTIQCQVDSQVTMMFWYRQQPGQSLTLIATANQGSEATYESGFVIDKFPISRPNLTFSTLTVSNMSPEDSSIYLCSIYGTENTEAFFGQGTRLTVV.

The CDR3 is CASSPGVGGGEQFF. CDR3 DNA: TGTGCCAGCTCACCGGGAGTCGGGGGCGGTGAGCAGTTCTTC. The chain couples TRBV18 to TRBJ2-1; D is possibly TRBD1 or TRBD2 (6 bases each). The CDR3 loop spans 14 amino acids. In germline, CDR1 is KGHSH, CDR2 LQKENI. V was shortened by 3 bases and J by 9 bases, with 15 bases between the two germline ends.

This clonotype was picked up many times. The gene calls are TRBV9 and TRBJ2-7, with 11 bases lining up with TRBD2. The junction had 0 bases not matched to a gene; V was cut back by 1 base and J by 6 bases. The V gene's germline CDR1 is SGDLS and CDR2 YYNGEE. CDR3 size: 13 residues. As DNA, the CDR3 is TGTGCCAGCAGCGTAACTAGCGGGAGCGAGCAGTACTTC. It codes for CASSVTSGSEQYF.

The V call is TRBV10-2, the J call TRBJ2-7; D possibly corresponds to TRBD1 (6 bases). The CDR3 length is 18 residues. Trimming shortened V by 6 bases and J by 0 bases, and 24 bases separated the two germline ends. Germline lookup yields CDR1 WSHSY and CDR2 SAAADI. The DNA for the CDR3 is TGCGCCAGCAGCCAAGGAAGGATTGTAAGACAGGCCTCCTACGAGCAGTACTTC. Its translation: CASSQGRIVRQASYEQYF.

V and J are TRBV4-2 and TRBJ2-3; D unresolved. Trimming stripped 1 base from V and 2 bases from J, with 10 bases between. The CDR3 extends over 15 amino acids. The germline V gene has CDR1 LGHNA and CDR2 YNFKEQ. CDR3 nucleotide sequence: TGTGCCAGCAGCCAAGGAGAAGGTTCCACAGATACGCAGTATTTT. Translating gives CASSQGEGSTDTQYF.

The chain has TRBV10-3 and TRBJ2-5; TRBD1 might be the D (6 bases). The V and J ends lost 6 bases and 1 base respectively, with 21 bases between them. CDR1 is ENHRY, CDR2 SYGVKD, per germline. The CDR3 is made up of 17 amino acids. The CDR3 loop is CAISLGKTGLFQETQYF. CDR3 nucleotides: TGTGCCATCAGCCTTGGGAAGACAGGCCTCTTCCAAGAGACCCAGTACTTC.

The gene calls are TRBV7-2 and TRBJ2-1; possible D gene TRBD1, 5 bases. The V and J ends lost 1 base and 0 bases respectively, with 16 bases between them. The CDR3 loop spans 18 amino acids. Germline V CDR1 and CDR2: SGHTA, FQGNSA. The chain's CDR3 is CASSLVGSGKSSYNEQFF. CDR3 coding DNA: TGTGCCAGCAGCTTAGTCGGGTCAGGGAAGAGCTCCTACAATGAGCAGTTCTTC.

The chain employs TRBV6-5 and TRBJ2-1, with 11 bases fitting TRBD2. The germline gives CDR1 MNHEY, CDR2 SVGAGI. The CDR3 runs to 13 residues. V shed 6 bases, J shed 8 bases, and the junction held 3 bases outside the gene matches. CDR3 sequence reads: CASRRTSGYEQFF. In DNA form, the CDR3 reads TGTGCCAGCAGACGGACTAGCGGGTATGAGCAGTTCTTC.

The V call is TRBV7-2, the J call TRBJ2-3; D uncertain. The CDR3 runs 15 residues. Looked up from germline, CDR1 is SGHTA and CDR2 is FQGNSA. V was pared by 1 base and J by 2 bases, with 10 bases between. CDR3 sequence: CASSLGPSPTDTQYF. The CDR3 DNA is TGTGCCAGCAGCTTAGGCCCTTCCCCCACAGATACGCAGTATTTT. The full variable domain, with the rest looked up from reference TRBV7-2 and TRBJ2-3, is GAGVSQSPSNKVTEKGKDVELRCDPISGHTALYWYRQSLGQGLEFLIYFQGNSAPDKSGLPSDRFSAERTGGSVSTLTIQRTQQEDSAVYLCASSLGPSPTDTQYFGPGTRLTVL.